The next 12 T cell receptor beta chains were all read from a single sample in a study of blood T cell repertoires in COVID-19. Generated by immunoSEQ multiplex PCR, the TCRdb table keeps only in-frame clones and is missing some. The sample consists of approximately 210,000 clones, around 80% of them appearing once. Sequencing was performed on peripheral blood. The receptor source for this set is a human donor in a cohort sampled during active COVID-19.

This clone was detected only a few times. V is TRBV4-2 and J is TRBJ2-7; 11 nucleotides align to TRBD2. This CDR3 has 17 residues. Germline lookup yields CDR1 LGHNA and CDR2 YNFKEQ. Germline trimming cut 4 bases from V and 0 bases from J; bases unmatched to any gene: 8. The CDR3 here is CASSPTTGTSGSYEQYF. The CDR3 nucleotides read TGTGCCAGCAGCCCAACCACCGGGACTAGCGGCTCCTACGAGCAGTACTTC.

The rearrangement links TRBV7-8 to TRBJ2-1, with 7 bases aligning to TRBD2. The CDR3 extends over 13 amino acids. The trim removed 5 bases at V and 7 bases at J, leaving 5 bases unmatched. CDR1 and CDR2 from the germline V gene are SGHVS and FQNEAQ. The DNA for the CDR3 is TGTGCCAGCAGCCGAATTAGCGGGAATGAGCAGTTCTTC. As protein: CASSRISGNEQFF.

The chain combines TRBV28 with TRBJ2-7; the D gene is possibly TRBD1 (6 bases). The CDR3 contains 15 residues. Between the trimmed V and J ends, which lost 5 bases and 2 bases, there was a span of 16 bases. CDR1 and CDR2 from the germline V gene are MDHEN and SYDVKM. The CDR3 is CASSDLGARAYEQYF. Here the CDR3 DNA reads TGTGCCAGCAGTGACCTGGGGGCTCGCGCCTACGAGCAGTACTTC.

This chain uses TRBV7-2 with TRBJ2-1; D is perhaps TRBD2 (6 bases). V gave up 6 bases and J gave up 2 bases, with 14 bases separating them. Germline loops: CDR1 SGHTA, CDR2 FQGNSA. This CDR3 comprises 15 residues. CDR3 amino acids: CASRGEVSAYNEQFF. The DNA for the CDR3 is TGTGCCAGCAGAGGGGAGGTGTCCGCCTACAATGAGCAGTTCTTC.

The chain uses TRBV30 and TRBJ2-7; TRBD2 matches at 7 bases. V lost 4 bases and J lost 3; bases outside the gene matches: 9. Germline CDR1 GTSNPN, CDR2 SVGIG (reference sequence). The length of the CDR3 is 14 residues. CDR3 in amino acids: CAWMASGIFYEQYF. The CDR3, as DNA: TGTGCCTGGATGGCTAGCGGAATCTTCTACGAGCAGTACTTC.

The gene calls are TRBV2 and TRBJ1-5, with D possibly TRBD1 on 6 matching bases. Germline V gives CDR1 SNHLY, CDR2 FYNNEI. Trimming removed 8 bases at V and 1 base at J, with 12 bases between. The CDR3 is 14 residues long. DNA of the CDR3: TGTGCCAGCGGGGGCCGGAGGAGCAATCAGCCCCAGCATTTT. This sequence encodes CASGGRRSNQPQHF.

Concerning this clone: Other DNA sequences of this sample code for an identical CDR3. The genes are TRBV28 and TRBJ2-7; 7 bases map to TRBD2. CDR1 and CDR2 (germline): MDHEN, SYDVKM. This CDR3 spans 14 amino acids. The V segment lost 3 bases and the J segment 4 bases; nucleotides outside the gene matches: 6. CDR3 in amino acids: CASSFSGRLYEQYF. The CDR3 DNA sequence: TGTGCCAGCAGTTTTTCCGGGAGGTTGTACGAGCAGTACTTC.

This chain connects TRBV27 to TRBJ1-6, with TRBD1 matching over 7 bases. From germline, CDR1 is MNHEY and CDR2 SMNVEV (reference sequence). V lost 6 bases, J lost 14 bases, and 19 bases stayed unmatched. This CDR3 region has 16 residues. The CDR3 loop reads CASSQGGANLFRALHF. For the CDR3, the DNA is TGTGCCAGCAGCCAGGGGGGCGCCAACCTGTTTAGGGCCCTCCACTTT.

The DNA of the CDR3 is TGTGCCAGCATCCCAAGGTGGACAGGGGTCACCGGGGAGCTGTTTTTT. Its protein product is CASIPRWTGVTGELFF. The chain joins TRBV7-9 to TRBJ2-2; 9 positions agree with TRBD1. J lost 4 bases, V lost 7 bases, and 10 bases had no gene match. This CDR3 is 16 amino acids long. Germline assignment: CDR1 SEHNR and CDR2 FQNEAQ (reference sequence).

With respect to this clone: One base away lies a much larger clone, so this may be a sequencing read error. Other DNA sequences in the sample encode the same CDR3. This rearrangement joins TRBV27 to TRBJ2-1; D is possibly TRBD2 (6 bases). Trimming removed 4 bases at V and 0 bases at J, with 7 bases between. Germline V gives CDR1 MNHEY, CDR2 SMNVEV (reference sequence). The CDR3 is 14 amino acids. The CDR3 nucleotides are TGTGCCAGCAGTTGGGACTCCTCCTACAATGAGCAGTTCTTC. It translates to CASSWDSSYNEQFF.

The gene calls are TRBV9 and TRBJ1-6; D may be TRBD1 (6 bases). The CDR3 spans 16 residues. Trimming took off 5 bases at V and 0 bases at J, with 12 bases between the two ends. Germline V lookup: CDR1 SGDLS, CDR2 YYNGEE. The CDR3 loop reads CASRRTASSYNSPLHF. In DNA, the CDR3 is TGTGCCAGCAGGAGGACAGCAAGCTCCTATAATTCACCCCTCCACTTT.

The genes are TRBV2 and TRBJ2-5; 12 bases match TRBD2. V was clipped by 3 bases and J by 2 bases; unmatched bases: 4. The CDR3 runs 16 residues. Germline V gene lookup returns CDR1 SNHLY and CDR2 FYNNEI. CDR3 nucleotides: TGTGCCAGCAGTGATACACTAGCGGGGGGTCAAGAGACCCAGTACTTC. Amino acids: CASSDTLAGGQETQYF.